This T cell receptor beta chain emerged from a study of identical twins. The study, taken as a whole, reports: Within beta out-of-frame sequences, the excess sharing observed between twins was weaker. Researchers reported excess low generation probability among twin-shared out-of-frame alpha sequences. In drawing conclusions, the study used cross-sectional statistical analysis and did not follow the same donors.

As for this clonotype: Its antigen is unidentified.

MiXCR, applied by TCRdb to the 5' RACE reads, yields one record per CDR3 protein. The data contain just under 550,000 distinct CDR3 sequences, 12% to 15% of them singletons. The CDR3 extends over 17 amino acids. The germline V and J ends were trimmed by 4 bases and 0 bases, with 16 bases remaining between them. CDR1 and CDR2 (germline): SGHRS, YFSETQ. A further study also used this sample, focusing on yellow fever vaccine responses in identical twins.

Sample: CD4+ T cells sorted from blood. The rearrangement uses TRBV5-1 and TRBJ2-2; D may be TRBD1 or TRBD2 (5 bases each). This TCR derives from a woman aged 18-29 years in good health. In DNA form, the CDR3 reads TGCGCCAGCAGCCTGGCCGGGACCGCCTCGAACACCGGGGAGCTGTTTTTT. Amino acid sequence: CASSLAGTASNTGELFF.